This TCR beta chain was recovered during a study of human CD8 memory T cell subsets. Overall study results and limits: Estimates that used Chao1 suggested higher diversity in stem-like memory T cells than in precursor exhausted T cells.

The CDR3 contains 16 residues. From germline, CDR1 is DFQATT and CDR2 SNEGSKA (reference sequence). Comment on this clonotype: Its antigen remains unidentified.

Scientists made TCR beta libraries using UMI-labeled 5' RACE. As originally analysed: Individual TCR beta libraries contained between roughly 2,700 and 20,000 functional CDR3 beta clonotypes each. Using the 5' RACE reads, TCRdb records one entry per CDR3 protein without DNA. TCRdb's processing, not the study's, gives the V and J calls here. The repertoire table contains several thousand distinct CDR3 sequences. This sequence originates from a human donor in good health. Sequenced: CD8+ T cells from PBMCs. The rearrangement links TRBV20-1 to TRBJ2-7; checking the TCRdb D call of TRBD1 is not possible without DNA. CDR3 loop: CSARGGTGFTVYEQYF.